These T cell receptor beta chains were read from a single sample in a study of T cell responses to AZD1222 COVID-19 vaccine. Libraries were prepared by immunoSEQ multiplex PCR; TCRdb keeps only in-frame clonotypes and omits some of them. This table has around 110,000 clones, roughly nine tenths appearing once. The sample was peripheral blood, taken 28 days after the second AZD1222 dose. These receptors came from an adult who received the AZD1222 COVID-19 vaccine. Both conserved end residues are part of each CDR3. Each record gives: J gene, V gene, CDR3 protein.

TRBJ2-7 | TRBV9 | CASSPLSGPTYEQYF
TRBJ2-4 | TRBV9 | CASSAGGTGLNIQYF
TRBJ2-7 | TRBV28 | CASTSSPGDVKTYEQYF
TRBJ2-1 | TRBV18 | CASSRREGSDNEQFF
TRBJ1-1 | TRBV2 | CASSGSPGTEAFF
TRBJ2-7 | TRBV5-1 | CASSYGLEQYF
TRBJ1-6 | TRBV5-1 | CASSRSNSPLHF
TRBJ1-1 | TRBV29-1 | CSVDRSEAFF
TRBJ2-1 | TRBV7-3 | CASSLKGGKLFF
TRBJ2-3 | TRBV7-3 | CASSLGLSRTDTQYF
TRBJ2-1 | TRBV7-3 | CASSLTVLAGDSYNEQFF
TRBJ2-7 | TRBV2 | CASTAGLDPYEQYF
TRBJ2-7 | TRBV4-2 | CASSQIIGTSGYEQYF
TRBJ1-5 | TRBV4-1 | CASSQVGKGQPQHF
TRBJ1-2 | TRBV6-5 | CASSYSRLGSASGYTF
TRBJ2-7 | TRBV7-2 | CASSFGGSSYEQYF
TRBJ1-2 | TRBV20-1 | CSAGNPDGYTF
TRBJ1-5 | TRBV27 | CASSPLGGGPQHF
TRBJ2-5 | TRBV3-1/TRBV3-2 | CASSPQLALQETQYF